These 5 T cell receptor beta chains share one sample of origin, sequenced in a study of blood T cell repertoires in COVID-19 (dated by TCRdb to about 2020). The receptor library was made with the immunoSEQ multiplex PCR assay. TCRdb obtained this table from immuneACCESS and retained in-frame rearrangements with V and J assigned. These tables miss some clones; where compared with another copy, unresolved V genes account for less than half of the shortfall, and the remainder is unexplained. The sample records about 14,000 clones, more than 75% of which are singletons. The top ten clones comprise 12% to 15% of the sample. The sequencing input was peripheral blood. These receptors were collected from a human donor in a cohort sampled during active COVID-19.

This chain joins TRBV7-2 and TRBJ1-2; D gene ambiguous. The CDR3 is 16 residues long. V lost 3 bases and J lost 2, with 16 bases in between. Looked up from germline, CDR1 is SGHTA and CDR2 is FQGNSA. The CDR3: CASSFPRGRGNYGYTF. As DNA, the CDR3 is TGTGCCAGCAGCTTCCCCCGAGGACGGGGAAACTATGGCTACACCTTC.

This clone was picked up one time. This chain links TRBV3-1 (or the pseudogene TRBV3-2) with TRBJ2-7; 9 nucleotides agree with TRBD1. Trimming removed 2 bases from V and 12 bases from J; junction bases left unmatched: 8. This CDR3 spans 13 amino acids. The germline CDR1 and CDR2 sequences are LGHDT and YNNKEL (reference sequence). The CDR3 DNA reads as TGTGCCAGCAGCCAATCACAGGGGGCCGGTATGTACTTC. Amino acids: CASSQSQGAGMYF.

This rearrangement joins TRBV6-2 or TRBV6-3 to TRBJ2-5, with 7 bases identical to TRBD1. The CDR3 length is 15 residues. CDR1 is MNHEY and CDR2 is SVGEGT in the germline V gene. The ends lost 0 bases at V and 2 bases at J; junction bases unmatched: 3. Here the CDR3 reads CASSYSGRGQETQYF. CDR3 coding DNA: TGTGCCAGCAGTTACTCGGGCAGGGGGCAAGAGACCCAGTACTTC.

The genes are TRBV23-1 and TRBJ2-7; 10 bases are shared with TRBD1. TRBV23-1 counts as an open reading frame of uncertain function. The CDR3 is 17 amino acids. V shed 0 bases and J 3 bases; nucleotides not matched to a gene: 8. CDR3 sequence (DNA): TGCGCCAGCAGTCAATCGACAGGTGGGGACAGGGGCTACGAGCAGTACTTC. Translated, it gives CASSQSTGGDRGYEQYF.

The V gene is TRBV19, the J gene TRBJ2-5; no clear D. Germline V lookup: CDR1 LNHDA, CDR2 SQIVND (reference sequence). Trimming left V 1 base short and J 7 bases short, with 4 bases between. The CDR3 consists of 11 residues. The CDR3 nucleotides are TGTGCCAGTAGTATAGGAGGGACCCAGTACTTC. The encoded protein is CASSIGGTQYF.